Each of the 7 T cell receptor beta chains below was sequenced from the same sample in a study of control samples from healthy donors and cancer patients. Assay used: immunoSEQ multiplex PCR; TCRdb lists only in-frame clones, some missing. The table lists more than 110,000 clones, 75% to 90% of them singletons. Sequenced: blood. The receptors here all came from a woman aged 25-40 years in good health.

The chain carries TRBV5-4 and TRBJ2-1; D remains ambiguous. V dropped 2 bases and J dropped 8 bases, with 14 bases sitting between them. This CDR3 has 14 residues. Germline CDR1 SGHNT, CDR2 YYREEE (reference sequence). This CDR3 is CASSFPARRDEQFF. The DNA of the CDR3 is TGTGCCAGCAGCTTCCCCGCTAGACGCGATGAGCAGTTCTTC. The entire variable domain, with the rest obtained from reference TRBV5-4 and TRBJ2-1, is as follows: ETGVTQSPTHLIKTRGQQVTLRCSSQSGHNTVSWYQQALGQGPQFIFQYYREEENGRGNFPPRFSGLQFPNYSSELNVNALELDDSALYLCASSFPARRDEQFFGPGTRLTVL.

The chain joins TRBV10-1 to TRBJ2-7; 8 bases are a match to TRBD1. Germline V gene sequence: CDR1 WNHNN, CDR2 SYGVQD (reference sequence). J lost 3 bases, V lost 9 bases, and 7 bases had no gene match. The CDR3 contains 13 residues. DNA of the CDR3: TGCGCCAGTGACTCCGGACAGGGCTACGAGCAGTACTTC. It yields the protein CASDSGQGYEQYF.

The chain couples TRBV18 to TRBJ1-1, with a tentative D call TRBD1 (6 bases). Germline V lookup: CDR1 KGHSH, CDR2 LQKENI. This CDR3 has 15 amino acids. The V end was cut by 2 bases, the J end by 1 base, with 11 bases between. The CDR3: CASSPSTGQNTEAFF. CDR3 DNA sequence: TGTGCCAGCTCACCAAGTACAGGGCAGAACACTGAAGCTTTCTTT.

This rearrangement joins TRBV6-5 to TRBJ1-1; unclear D gene. Germline lookup yields CDR1 MNHEY and CDR2 SVGAGI. V lost 2 bases to trimming and J lost 0 bases, with 7 bases between them. The CDR3 is 14 residues long. The CDR3 spells CASSYENLNTEAFF. The DNA for the CDR3 is TGTGCCAGCAGTTACGAGAATTTGAACACTGAAGCTTTCTTT.

The V gene is TRBV7-6, the J gene TRBJ2-3, with 9 bases matching TRBD1. Germline CDR1 SGHVS, CDR2 FNYEAQ. V lost 1 base and J lost 5; bases outside the gene matches: 1. CDR3 length: 14 residues. CDR3 sequence: CASSLGDREDTQYF. The CDR3 bases are TGTGCCAGCAGCTTAGGGGACAGGGAAGATACGCAGTATTTT.

The chain carries TRBV6-5 and TRBJ2-7; 7 nucleotides line up with TRBD1. Trimming took 10 bases from V and 7 from J; bases not matched to a gene: 10. The CDR3 is made up of 12 amino acids. The germline V gene encodes CDR1 MNHEY and CDR2 SVGAGI. The DNA for the CDR3 is TGTGCCACCACATTGGACAGGCATGAGCAGTACTTC. Translation gives CATTLDRHEQYF.

The chain couples TRBV11-2 to TRBJ2-1; 10 bases fit TRBD2. Germline V gives CDR1 SGHAT, CDR2 FQNNGV. The trim removed 1 base at V and 4 bases at J, leaving 4 bases unmatched. The CDR3 consists of 16 residues. CDR3 loop: CASSLVDSGRYNEQFF. DNA of the CDR3: TGTGCCAGCAGCTTAGTGGATAGCGGGAGGTACAATGAGCAGTTCTTC.